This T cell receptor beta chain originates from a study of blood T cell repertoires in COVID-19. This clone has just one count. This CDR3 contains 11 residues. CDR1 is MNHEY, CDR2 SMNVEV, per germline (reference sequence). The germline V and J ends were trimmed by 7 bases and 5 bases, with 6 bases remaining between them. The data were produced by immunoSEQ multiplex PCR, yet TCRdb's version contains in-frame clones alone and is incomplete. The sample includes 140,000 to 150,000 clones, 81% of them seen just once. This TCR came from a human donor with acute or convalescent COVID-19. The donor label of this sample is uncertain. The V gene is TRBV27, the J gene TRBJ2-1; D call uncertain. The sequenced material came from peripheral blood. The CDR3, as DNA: TGTGCCAGCACTAGAGACAATGAGCAGTTCTTC. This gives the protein CASTRDNEQFF.